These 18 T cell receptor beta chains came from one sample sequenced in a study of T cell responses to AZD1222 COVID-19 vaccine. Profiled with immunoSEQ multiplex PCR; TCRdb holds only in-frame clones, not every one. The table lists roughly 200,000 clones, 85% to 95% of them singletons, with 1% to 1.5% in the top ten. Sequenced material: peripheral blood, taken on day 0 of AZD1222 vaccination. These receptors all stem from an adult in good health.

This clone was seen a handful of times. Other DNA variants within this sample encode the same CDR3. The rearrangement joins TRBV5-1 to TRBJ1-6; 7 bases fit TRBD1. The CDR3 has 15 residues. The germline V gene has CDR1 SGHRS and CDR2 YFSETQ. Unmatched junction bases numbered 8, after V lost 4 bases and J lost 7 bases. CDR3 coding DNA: TGCGCCAGCAGCCTCGCAGGGGGACGGAATTCACCCCTCCACTTT. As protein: CASSLAGGRNSPLHF.

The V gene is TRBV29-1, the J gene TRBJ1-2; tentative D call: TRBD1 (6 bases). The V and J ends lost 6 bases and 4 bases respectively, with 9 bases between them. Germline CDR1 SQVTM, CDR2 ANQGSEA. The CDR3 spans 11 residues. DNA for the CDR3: TGCAGCGTCCCGGACAGCTATGGCTACACCTTC. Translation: CSVPDSYGYTF.

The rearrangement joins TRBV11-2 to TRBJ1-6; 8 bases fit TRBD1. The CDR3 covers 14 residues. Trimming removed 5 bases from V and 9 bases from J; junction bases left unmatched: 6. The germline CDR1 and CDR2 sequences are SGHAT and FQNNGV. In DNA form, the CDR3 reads TGTGCCAGCAGCCCGGCAGGGGGCAGTTCACCCCTCCACTTT. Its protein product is CASSPAGGSSPLHF.

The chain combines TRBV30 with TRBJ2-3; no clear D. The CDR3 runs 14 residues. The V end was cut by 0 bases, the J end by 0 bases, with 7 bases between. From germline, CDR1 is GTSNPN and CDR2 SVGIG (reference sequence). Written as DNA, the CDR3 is TGTGCCTGGAGTGTACTGGCTAGCACAGATACGCAGTATTTT. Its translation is CAWSVLASTDTQYF.

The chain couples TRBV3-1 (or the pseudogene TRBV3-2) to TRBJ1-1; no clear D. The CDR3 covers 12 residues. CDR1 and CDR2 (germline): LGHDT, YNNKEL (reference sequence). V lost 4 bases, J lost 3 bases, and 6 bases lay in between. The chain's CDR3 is CASSLGYTEAFF. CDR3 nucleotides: TGTGCCAGCAGCCTCGGGTACACTGAAGCTTTCTTT.

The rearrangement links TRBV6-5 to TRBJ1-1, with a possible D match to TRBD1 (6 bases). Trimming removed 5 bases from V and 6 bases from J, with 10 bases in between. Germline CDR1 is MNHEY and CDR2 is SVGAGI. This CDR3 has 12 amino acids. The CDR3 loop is CASSQTGSEAFF. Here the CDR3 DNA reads TGTGCCAGCAGTCAGACAGGATCTGAAGCTTTCTTT.

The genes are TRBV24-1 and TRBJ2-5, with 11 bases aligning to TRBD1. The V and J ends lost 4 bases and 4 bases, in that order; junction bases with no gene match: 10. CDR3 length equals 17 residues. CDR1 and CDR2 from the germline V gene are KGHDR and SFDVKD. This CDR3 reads CATSDRGQGAVRETQYF. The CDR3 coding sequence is TGTGCCACCAGTGACCGCGGACAGGGGGCTGTAAGAGAGACCCAGTACTTC.

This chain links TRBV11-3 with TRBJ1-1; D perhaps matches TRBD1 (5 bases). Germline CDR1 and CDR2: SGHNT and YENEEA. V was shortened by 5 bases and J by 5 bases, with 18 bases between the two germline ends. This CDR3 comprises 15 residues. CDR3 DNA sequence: TGTGCCAGCAGCCCTGTGTCCCGGGACTGGACTGAAGCTTTCTTT. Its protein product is CASSPVSRDWTEAFF.

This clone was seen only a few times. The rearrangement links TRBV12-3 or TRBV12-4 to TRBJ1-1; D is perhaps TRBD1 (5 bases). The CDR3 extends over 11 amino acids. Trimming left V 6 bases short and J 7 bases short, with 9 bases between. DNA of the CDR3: TGTGCCAGCAGCGGACAACTTGAAGCTTTCTTT. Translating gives CASSGQLEAFF.

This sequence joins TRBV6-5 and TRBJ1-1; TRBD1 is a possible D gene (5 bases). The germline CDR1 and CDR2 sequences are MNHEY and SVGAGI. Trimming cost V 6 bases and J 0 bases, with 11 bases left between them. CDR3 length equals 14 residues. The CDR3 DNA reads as TGTGCCAGCAGCTCCACAGGTCTGAACACTGAAGCTTTCTTT. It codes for CASSSTGLNTEAFF.

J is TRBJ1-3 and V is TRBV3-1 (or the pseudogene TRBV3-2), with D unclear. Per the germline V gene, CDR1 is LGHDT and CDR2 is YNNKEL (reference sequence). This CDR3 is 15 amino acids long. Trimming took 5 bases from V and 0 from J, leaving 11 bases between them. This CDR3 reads CASSERVRSGNTIYF. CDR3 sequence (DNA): TGTGCCAGCAGCGAGAGGGTTCGCTCTGGAAACACCATATATTTT.

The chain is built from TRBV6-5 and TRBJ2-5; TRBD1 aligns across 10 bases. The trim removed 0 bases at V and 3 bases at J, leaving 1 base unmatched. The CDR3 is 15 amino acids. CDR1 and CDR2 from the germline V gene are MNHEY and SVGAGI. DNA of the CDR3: TGTGCCAGCAGTTACTCCGGGACAGGGGAAGAGACCCAGTACTTC. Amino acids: CASSYSGTGEETQYF.

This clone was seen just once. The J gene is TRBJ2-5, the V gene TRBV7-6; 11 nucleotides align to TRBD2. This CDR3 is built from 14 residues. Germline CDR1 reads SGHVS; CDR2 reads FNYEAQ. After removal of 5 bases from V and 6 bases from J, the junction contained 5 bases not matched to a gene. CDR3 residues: CASSATSGGKTQYF. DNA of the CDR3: TGTGCCAGCAGCGCTACTAGCGGGGGAAAGACCCAGTACTTC. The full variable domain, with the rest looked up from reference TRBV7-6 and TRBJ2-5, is GAGVSQSPRYKVTKRGQDVALRCDPISGHVSLYWYRQALGQGPEFLTYFNYEAQQDKSGLPNDRFSAERPEGSISTLTIQRTEQRDSAMYRCASSATSGGKTQYFGPGTRLLVL.

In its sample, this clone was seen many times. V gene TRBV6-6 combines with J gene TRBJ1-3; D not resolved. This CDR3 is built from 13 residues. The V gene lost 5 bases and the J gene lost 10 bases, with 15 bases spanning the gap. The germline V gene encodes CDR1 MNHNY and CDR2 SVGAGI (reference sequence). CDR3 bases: TGTGCCAGCAGTCCAGACCCGGTATTTACCATATATTTT. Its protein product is CASSPDPVFTIYF.

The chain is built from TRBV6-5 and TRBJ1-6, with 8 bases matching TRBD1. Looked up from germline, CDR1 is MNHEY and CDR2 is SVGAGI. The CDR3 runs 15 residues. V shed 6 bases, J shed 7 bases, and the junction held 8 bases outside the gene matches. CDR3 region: CASREDRARNSPLHF. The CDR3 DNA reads TGTGCCAGCAGGGAGGACAGGGCGAGGAATTCACCCCTCCACTTT.

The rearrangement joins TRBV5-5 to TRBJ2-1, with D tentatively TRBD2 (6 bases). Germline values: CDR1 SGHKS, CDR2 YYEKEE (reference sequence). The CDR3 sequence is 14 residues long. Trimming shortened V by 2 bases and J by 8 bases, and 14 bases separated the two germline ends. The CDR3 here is CASSFLSGVDEQFF. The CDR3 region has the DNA TGTGCCAGCAGCTTCTTGTCGGGGGTAGATGAGCAGTTCTTC.

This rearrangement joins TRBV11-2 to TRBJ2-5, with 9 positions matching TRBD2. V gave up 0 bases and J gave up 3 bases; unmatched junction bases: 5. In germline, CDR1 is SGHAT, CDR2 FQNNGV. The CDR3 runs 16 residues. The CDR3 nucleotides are TGTGCCAGCAGCTTAGAATCGGGACTAGCCAAAGAGACCCAGTACTTC. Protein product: CASSLESGLAKETQYF.

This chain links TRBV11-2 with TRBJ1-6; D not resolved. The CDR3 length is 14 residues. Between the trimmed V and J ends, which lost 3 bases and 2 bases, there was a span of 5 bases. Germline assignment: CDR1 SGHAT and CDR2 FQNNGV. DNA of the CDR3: TGTGCCAGCAGCTTCACGGCCTATAATTCACCCCTCCACTTT. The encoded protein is CASSFTAYNSPLHF.